This TCR beta chain emerged from a study of blood T cell repertoires in COVID-19. In the original processing: By means of reference gene primer amplification, nucleated cell counts were estimated. The table came from immunoSEQ multiplex PCR; TCRdb's copy has only in-frame clones and leaves some out. The V and J calls and clone size were taken over from that table, and D and trimming were inferred from the DNA. The profile shows around 300,000 clones, nearly 90% of them singletons. Material: PBMCs or T cells enriched from blood (not recorded which). The clonotype originates from a woman aged 25 to 39 who had recovered from COVID-19.

The CDR3 DNA reads as TGTGCCAGCACCTCGGGACAAGCGTACGAGCAGTACTTC. This codes for CASTSGQAYEQYF. The chain carries TRBV28 and TRBJ2-7, with D perhaps matching TRBD1 (6 bases). In germline, CDR1 is MDHEN, CDR2 SYDVKM. V gave up 7 bases and J gave up 4 bases, with 14 bases separating them. The CDR3 runs to 13 residues.